This T cell receptor beta chain emerged from a study of cytomegalovirus exposure and HLA in healthy donors. Study findings and constraints: What a later analysis showed was that several of the most significant clusters appeared linked to common viral pathogens.

V lost 4 bases and J 3 bases, leaving 16 bases between the germline ends. In germline, CDR1 is MNHNY, CDR2 SVGAGI (reference sequence). The CDR3 has 16 amino acids. PCR was performed using 60 Vbeta and 13 Jbeta primers. Libraries were prepared by immunoSEQ multiplex PCR; TCRdb keeps only in-frame clonotypes and omits some of them. There are around 130,000 clones in the sample; approximately 80% occur only once, and 1.5% lies in the top ten. Concerning this clone itself: Its antigen is undetermined.

The sequence came from a woman aged 18-29 years in good health and CMV-seronegative. Sequencing used PBMCs. The J gene is TRBJ1-5, the V gene TRBV6-6; a possible D gene is TRBD1 (5 bases). For the CDR3, the DNA is TGTGCCAGCAGTTCCGAGACAGCCTTAAACAATCAGCCCCAGCATTTT. Its protein is CASSSETALNNQPQHF.